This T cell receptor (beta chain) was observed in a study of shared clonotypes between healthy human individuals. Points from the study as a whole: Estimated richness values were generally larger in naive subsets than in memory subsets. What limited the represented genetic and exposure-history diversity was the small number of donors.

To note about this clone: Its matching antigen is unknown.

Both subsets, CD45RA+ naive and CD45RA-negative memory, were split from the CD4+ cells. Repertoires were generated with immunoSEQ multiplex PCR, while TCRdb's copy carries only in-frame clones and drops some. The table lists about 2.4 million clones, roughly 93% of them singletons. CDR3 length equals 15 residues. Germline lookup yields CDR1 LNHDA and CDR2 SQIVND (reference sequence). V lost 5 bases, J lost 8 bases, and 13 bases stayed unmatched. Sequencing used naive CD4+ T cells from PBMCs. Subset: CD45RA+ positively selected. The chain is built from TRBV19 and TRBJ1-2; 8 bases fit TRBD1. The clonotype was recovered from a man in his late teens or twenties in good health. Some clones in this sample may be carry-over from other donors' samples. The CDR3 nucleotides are TGTGCCAGTAGTGGCGTAATGGGACAGGTGGGAGGCTACACCTTC. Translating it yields CASSGVMGQVGGYTF.